Following are 24 T cell receptor beta chains from one sample sequenced in a study of cytomegalovirus exposure and HLA in healthy donors. Use of 60 Vbeta and 13 Jbeta primers characterized the PCR. The assay was immunoSEQ multiplex PCR, and TCRdb's table has in-frame clones only and misses some. The profile shows just over 200,000 clones, 55% to 75% of them singletons. The material sequenced was PBMCs. These TCRs come from a man aged 35-49 years in good health and CMV-seropositive.

In its sample, this clone was seen once. CDR3 sequence: CASSLIAGGTGELFF. The CDR3 DNA is TGTGCCAGCAGTTTAATCGCAGGGGGGACCGGGGAGCTGTTTTTT. This sequence joins TRBV28 and TRBJ2-2; D may be TRBD1 (7 bases). Deletions cut 2 bases from V and 5 bases from J, with 12 bases between. Germline-derived CDR1 and CDR2 are MDHEN and SYDVKM. The CDR3 contains 15 residues.

The rearrangement uses TRBV6-1 and TRBJ2-7, with D maybe TRBD1 (6 bases). CDR1 MNHNS and CDR2 SASEGT come from the germline V gene. Trimming cost V 7 bases and J 3 bases, with 16 bases left between them. CDR3 length: 14 amino acids. The CDR3 nucleotides read TGTGCCAGCACCGAAACAGGGTACGGCTACGAGCAGTACTTC. This encodes CASTETGYGYEQYF.

The V call is TRBV28, the J call TRBJ1-1; 10 nucleotides agree with TRBD1. CDR3 length: 18 amino acids. CDR1 is MDHEN, CDR2 SYDVKM, per germline. V dropped 8 bases and J dropped 0; count of bases not matched to a gene: 15. The CDR3 loop is CASGAFGTGDSVNTEAFF. The CDR3 DNA follows: TGTGCCAGCGGGGCTTTTGGGACAGGGGACTCCGTGAACACTGAAGCTTTCTTT.

V is TRBV7-8 and J is TRBJ2-1; TRBD2 matches 9 bases. The CDR3 has 15 residues. Losses at the gene ends were 8 bases for V and 5 bases for J; bases not matched to a gene: 10. Germline CDR1 is SGHVS and CDR2 is FQNEAQ. The CDR3 here is CASRPRGGLNNEQFF. CDR3 bases: TGTGCCAGCCGACCGCGGGGGGGCCTCAACAATGAGCAGTTCTTC.

The chain uses TRBV18 and TRBJ1-3, with TRBD1 identical over 7 bases. The V and J ends lost 5 bases and 8 bases, in that order; junction bases with no gene match: 6. This CDR3 has 13 residues. In germline, CDR1 is KGHSH, CDR2 LQKENI. Here the CDR3 reads CASSAPGGHTIYF. CDR3 sequence (DNA): TGTGCCAGCTCAGCCCCAGGGGGACACACCATATATTTT.

The chain recombines TRBV21-1 with TRBJ1-1; the table's D call of TRBD1 was not tested on the DNA. TRBV21-1 is an annotated pseudogene. This CDR3 is 18 amino acids long. The CDR3 region has the DNA TGTGCCAGCAGCAAATTTGGTGGACGCAATGGGGCGAACACTGAAGCTTTCTTT. It specifies CASSKFGGRNGANTEAFF.

This chain links TRBV2 with TRBJ1-4, with D uncertain. Trimming removed 4 bases at V and 2 bases at J, with 8 bases between. The CDR3 is 14 amino acids. CDR1 is SNHLY, CDR2 FYNNEI, per germline. The CDR3 is CASSVGVTNEKLFF. CDR3 DNA sequence: TGTGCCAGCAGTGTGGGAGTCACTAATGAAAAACTGTTTTTT.

The CDR3 sequence is CASSYTETQYF. The CDR3 region has the DNA TGTGCCAGCAGTTACACTGAGACCCAGTACTTC. This chain uses TRBV6-5 with TRBJ2-5; D unresolved. With 2 bases removed from V and 5 bases from J, the gap between germline ends came to 3 bases. The CDR3 extends over 11 amino acids. Germline CDR1 is MNHEY and CDR2 is SVGAGI.

Remarks on this clone: The sample holds other DNA sequences that translate to the same CDR3. This chain links TRBV5-1 with TRBJ2-1, with a tentative D call TRBD2 (6 bases). The CDR3 covers 15 residues. Trimming shortened V by 6 bases and J by 6 bases, and 19 bases separated the two germline ends. Germline values: CDR1 SGHRS, CDR2 YFSETQ. CDR3 protein: CASTWGDQGPNEQFF. The CDR3 DNA reads as TGCGCCAGCACTTGGGGGGACCAGGGTCCCAATGAGCAGTTCTTC.

This rearrangement joins TRBV14 to TRBJ2-3, with a possible D match to TRBD2 (5 bases). Trimming took 3 bases from V and 2 from J, leaving 9 bases between them. Looked up from germline, CDR1 is SGHDN and CDR2 is FVKESK. The CDR3 contains 14 residues. As DNA, the CDR3 is TGTGCCAGCAGCCACGGACGGGACACAGATACGCAGTATTTT. Residues: CASSHGRDTDTQYF.

The chain combines TRBV2 with TRBJ1-2; TRBD1 matches 10 bases. The CDR3 runs to 14 residues. Unmatched junction bases numbered 4, after V lost 1 base and J lost 8 bases. Germline V gene sequence: CDR1 SNHLY, CDR2 FYNNEI. The chain's CDR3 is CASSEGQGAGGYTF. The CDR3 DNA sequence: TGTGCCAGCAGTGAAGGACAGGGGGCGGGAGGCTACACCTTC.

V is TRBV7-2 and J is TRBJ2-7, with 10 bases that match TRBD2. Germline V gene lookup returns CDR1 SGHTA and CDR2 FQGNSA. The CDR3 loop spans 15 amino acids. V was clipped by 2 bases and J by 2 bases; unmatched bases: 3. This CDR3 is CASSLLAGAPYEQYF. CDR3 coding DNA: TGTGCCAGCAGCTTACTAGCGGGGGCTCCCTACGAGCAGTACTTC.

DNA of the CDR3: TGTGCCGGGTTGGACAGGGGAAGGATGGAGACCCAGTACTTC. Its protein product is CAGLDRGRMETQYF. The rearrangement uses TRBV21-1 and TRBJ2-5; the table's D call TRBD1 went unverified against the DNA. TRBV21-1 represents a pseudogene. The CDR3 consists of 14 residues.

This clone was seen only a few times. The V call is TRBV2, the J call TRBJ2-3; 10 bases line up with TRBD2. V was pared by 6 bases and J by 6 bases, with 12 bases of the junction left unmatched. CDR1 and CDR2 from the germline V gene are SNHLY and FYNNEI. CDR3 size: 16 residues. The CDR3 sequence: CASSPLAGVPLDTQYF. The CDR3 nucleotides read TGTGCCAGCAGCCCGCTAGCGGGGGTCCCCCTCGATACGCAGTATTTT.

This chain links TRBV18 with TRBJ1-1; 7 bases fit TRBD1. The CDR3 totals 15 residues. The germline V gene has CDR1 KGHSH and CDR2 LQKENI. After removal of 6 bases from V and 0 bases from J, the junction contained 7 bases not matched to a gene. CDR3 in amino acids: CASSFRGDVNTEAFF. The DNA for the CDR3 is TGTGCCAGCTCCTTCAGGGGGGATGTGAACACTGAAGCTTTCTTT.

This sequence joins TRBV6-1 and TRBJ2-5, with D hard to call. CDR1 and CDR2 from the germline V gene are MNHNS and SASEGT. This CDR3 contains 13 residues. V was cut by 8 bases and J by 4 bases, with 14 bases left in between. The CDR3 nucleotides are TGTGCCAGCCTAAGGTCGACTGGAGAGACCCAGTACTTC. Its protein product is CASLRSTGETQYF.

This CDR3 is CASSIREDSPLHF. CDR3 in DNA: TGTGCCAGTAGTATCCGGGAAGATTCACCCCTCCACTTT. The J gene is TRBJ1-6, the V gene TRBV19, with D unclear. Germline CDR1 LNHDA, CDR2 SQIVND (reference sequence). CDR3 size: 13 residues. V was cut by 3 bases and J by 8 bases, with 8 bases left in between.

Only a few counts were recorded for this clone. Mismatch with germline at one junction end may stem from a read error. The chain is built from TRBV12-5 and TRBJ2-5; D remains unclear. CDR1 is LGHNT and CDR2 is FRNRAP in the germline V gene. The length of the CDR3 is 10 residues. The CDR3 sequence: CASGLVKRDF. The CDR3 nucleotides are TGTGCTAGTGGTTTGGTAAAAAGAGACTTC.

This clone occurred a few times. The chain combines TRBV4-1 with TRBJ2-7; D is ambiguous. Trimming removed 0 bases from V and 3 bases from J, with 9 bases in between. Germline V gives CDR1 MGHRA, CDR2 YSYEKL. CDR3 length: 14 amino acids. The CDR3 coding sequence is TGCGCCAGCAGCCAAGATTCTCCGGGCTACGAGCAGTACTTC. Amino acid sequence: CASSQDSPGYEQYF.

In its sample, this clone was seen a few times. J is TRBJ1-1 and V is TRBV18; 8 bases are a match to TRBD1. The CDR3 contains 13 residues. Trimming took 4 bases from V and 5 from J; bases not matched to a gene: 3. The germline CDR1 and CDR2 sequences are KGHSH and LQKENI. CDR3 in amino acids: CASSQGQGTEAFF. The CDR3 nucleotides read TGTGCCAGCTCACAAGGACAGGGAACTGAAGCTTTCTTT. Using reference TRBV18 and TRBJ1-1 for the parts outside the CDR3, the full variable domain is NAGVMQNPRHLVRRRGQEARLRCSPMKGHSHVYWYRQLPEEGLKFMVYLQKENIIDESGMPKERFSAEFPKEGPSILRIQQVVRGDSAAYFCASSQGQGTEAFFGQGTRLTVV.

This chain links TRBV27 with TRBJ2-5, with D possibly matching TRBD2 (6 bases). From germline, CDR1 is MNHEY and CDR2 SMNVEV (reference sequence). Trimming removed 4 bases at V and 4 bases at J, with 19 bases between. The CDR3 runs 16 residues. CDR3 sequence: CASSSDSTGGAETQYF. DNA of the CDR3: TGTGCCAGCAGTTCGGACTCGACCGGAGGGGCAGAGACCCAGTACTTC.

The chain recombines TRBV10-3 with TRBJ2-7; 12 bases are a match to TRBD1. Trimming cost V 4 bases and J 4 bases; bases outside gene matches: 2. Germline CDR1 ENHRY, CDR2 SYGVKD. This CDR3 contains 14 residues. The CDR3 protein is CAISVGQGAYEQYF. In nucleotides, the CDR3 is TGTGCCATCAGTGTGGGACAGGGGGCTTACGAGCAGTACTTC.

This clone turned up a few times. The V and J genes are TRBV5-4 and TRBJ2-2; TRBD2 agrees at 8 bases. Germline lookup yields CDR1 SGHNT and CDR2 YYREEE (reference sequence). V trimming: 6 bases; J trimming: 5 bases; junction bases outside the gene matches: 9. The CDR3 spans 15 residues. CDR3 bases: TGTGCCAGCAACCCGGGGGGGGAAGGAACCGGGGAGCTGTTTTTT. It codes for CASNPGGEGTGELFF.

This clone has only a few counts. This chain links TRBV27 with TRBJ2-3, with D perhaps TRBD1 (6 bases). CDR1 and CDR2 (germline): MNHEY, SMNVEV (reference sequence). V lost 2 bases to trimming and J lost 2 bases, with 11 bases between them. CDR3 length: 15 amino acids. CDR3 DNA sequence: TGTGCCAGCAGTTTAGTGGCAGGGGCCACAGATACGCAGTATTTT. It codes for CASSLVAGATDTQYF.